This T cell receptor (beta chain) is from a study of identical twins' blood T cells. This clonotype showed up just a few times. MiXCR, run by TCRdb on the 5' RACE reads, gives a single entry per CDR3 protein. The data show 350,000 to 450,000 distinct CDR3 sequences, with 25% to 35% seen just once and roughly 6.1% held by the top ten. Germline V gene lookup returns CDR1 DFQATT and CDR2 SNEGSKA (reference sequence). The V end was cut by 6 bases, the J end by 7 bases, with 19 bases between. CDR3 length: 14 amino acids. This receptor was identified in a woman between 18 and 50 years old in good health. The rearrangement links TRBV20-1 to TRBJ1-5; D gene uncertain. The sequenced material came from PBMCs. The CDR3 here is CSANQPQPGQPQHF. CDR3 DNA sequence: TGCAGTGCCAACCAACCTCAACCGGGACAGCCCCAGCATTTT.